The rows below give T cell receptor beta chains drawn from one sample of a study of cytotoxic CD8 clonotypes in ibrutinib-treated CLL. Produced via immunoSEQ multiplex PCR; TCRdb's table is partial and in-frame only. Seen here are 200,000 or so clones, nearly 80% observed once, and the top ten hold about 10%. The sample consisted of PBMCs, taken after 12 months of ibrutinib treatment. These TCRs come from a human donor with chronic lymphocytic leukemia. Both conserved end residues are part of each CDR3. The order of the fields is D gene, J gene, V gene, clone size, CDR3 DNA, CDR3 protein. A D gene is named only where the DNA matches it firmly. The size entry is marked missing in some rows and otherwise reads once, few, many or a size class.

D gene: .
J gene: TRBJ2-5
V gene: TRBV2
clone size: .
CDR3 DNA: TGTGCCAGCACCACCCAAGAGACCCAGTACTTC
CDR3 protein: CASTTQETQYF

D gene: TRBD1
J gene: TRBJ1-3
V gene: TRBV27
clone size: .
CDR3 DNA: TGTGCCAGCAGTTTTGAAGGGACAGGGAAGTCGAGCTCTGGAAACACCATATATTTT
CDR3 protein: CASSFEGTGKSSSGNTIYF

D gene: TRBD2
J gene: TRBJ2-7
V gene: TRBV5-4
clone size: .
CDR3 DNA: TGTGCCAGCAGCTTTGGAGGGAGGGGAACCTACGAGCAGTACTTC
CDR3 protein: CASSFGGRGTYEQYF

D gene: .
J gene: TRBJ1-2
V gene: TRBV6-5
clone size: .
CDR3 DNA: TGTGCCAGCAGTAGACAGATACATACCTATGGCTACACCTTC
CDR3 protein: CASSRQIHTYGYTF

D gene: TRBD1
J gene: TRBJ1-1
V gene: TRBV27
clone size: .
CDR3 DNA: TGTGCCAGCAGTCCAACCCTGGGACAGGGGGGCACTGAAGCTTTCTTT
CDR3 protein: CASSPTLGQGGTEAFF

D gene: .
J gene: TRBJ2-5
V gene: TRBV6-1
clone size: .
CDR3 DNA: TGTGCCAGCAGTGAAAAGGCTCGTGGGACAAAAGAGACCCAGTACTTC
CDR3 protein: CASSEKARGTKETQYF

D gene: TRBD1
J gene: TRBJ1-1
V gene: TRBV5-6
clone size: .
CDR3 DNA: TGTGCCAGCACCCTGGGACAGGGGGCGCGAGGAGCTTTCTTT
CDR3 protein: CASTLGQGARGAFF

D gene: TRBD1
J gene: TRBJ2-1
V gene: TRBV6-1
clone size: .
CDR3 DNA: TGTGCCAGCAGTGACCGGGACAGAGAATACAATGAGCAGTTCTTC
CDR3 protein: CASSDRDREYNEQFF

D gene: .
J gene: TRBJ1-3
V gene: TRBV7-6
clone size: .
CDR3 DNA: TGTGCCAGCAGCCAATTCTCTGGAAACACCATATATTTT
CDR3 protein: CASSQFSGNTIYF

D gene: TRBD1
J gene: TRBJ1-2
V gene: TRBV28
clone size: .
CDR3 DNA: TGTGCCAGCAGTTTGGGGGACAGGGCGTATGGCTACACCTTC
CDR3 protein: CASSLGDRAYGYTF

D gene: .
J gene: TRBJ2-1
V gene: TRBV4-1
clone size: .
CDR3 DNA: TGCGCCAGCAGCCAAGCAGACTGGGCCGAGCAGTTCTTC
CDR3 protein: CASSQADWAEQFF

D gene: TRBD1
J gene: TRBJ1-2
V gene: TRBV7-6
clone size: .
CDR3 DNA: TGTGCCAGCAGCCCTCGAACAGGGGTAGACTATGGCTACACCTTC
CDR3 protein: CASSPRTGVDYGYTF

D gene: TRBD1
J gene: TRBJ1-5
V gene: TRBV28
clone size: .
CDR3 DNA: TGTGCCAGCAGAAAACCGGGACAGTACAATCAGCCCCAGCATTTT
CDR3 protein: CASRKPGQYNQPQHF

D gene: .
J gene: TRBJ2-3
V gene: TRBV12-2
clone size: .
CDR3 DNA: TGTGCAAGTCGCTTAAAGCACAGGGGGCAGACAGATACGCAGTATTTT
CDR3 protein: CASRLKHRGQTDTQYF

D gene: .
J gene: TRBJ1-5
V gene: TRBV18
clone size: .
CDR3 DNA: TGTGCCAGCTCACTCGACAGGAACCTTCAGCCCCAGCATTTT
CDR3 protein: CASSLDRNLQPQHF

D gene: .
J gene: TRBJ2-7
V gene: TRBV7-6
clone size: .
CDR3 DNA: TGTGCCAGCAGCTCCCCCCAGCTCTCCTACGAGCAGTACTTC
CDR3 protein: CASSSPQLSYEQYF

D gene: TRBD1
J gene: TRBJ1-2
V gene: TRBV12-5
clone size: .
CDR3 DNA: TGTGCTAGTGGTCGGGACAGCTATGGCTACACCTTC
CDR3 protein: CASGRDSYGYTF

D gene: TRBD2
J gene: TRBJ2-7
V gene: TRBV14
clone size: .
CDR3 DNA: TGTGCCAGCAGCCAAGTAGGAGCGGGAGCTTACGAGCAGTACTTC
CDR3 protein: CASSQVGAGAYEQYF

D gene: .
J gene: TRBJ2-1
V gene: TRBV25-1
clone size: once
CDR3 DNA: TGTGCCAGCAGTGACTCAGCCCGAAGCTCCTACAATGAGCAGTTCTTC
CDR3 protein: CASSDSARSSYNEQFF

D gene: .
J gene: TRBJ1-1
V gene: TRBV5-1
clone size: many
CDR3 DNA: TGCGCCAGCAGCTCCGGACAGTTGAACACTGAAGCTTTCTTT
CDR3 protein: CASSSGQLNTEAFF

D gene: TRBD1
J gene: TRBJ1-2
V gene: TRBV7-9
clone size: .
CDR3 DNA: TGTGCCAGCAGCTTAGAGGGGGCCCATGGCTACACCTTC
CDR3 protein: CASSLEGAHGYTF

D gene: TRBD2
J gene: TRBJ2-1
V gene: TRBV7-9
clone size: .
CDR3 DNA: TGTGCCAGCAGTTCTATGGCGAGGGGCGGGAGGAACTACAATGAGCAGTTCTTC
CDR3 protein: CASSSMARGGRNYNEQFF

D gene: TRBD2
J gene: TRBJ2-7
V gene: TRBV7-9
clone size: .
CDR3 DNA: TGTGCCAGCAGCTCAAGCCTAAGACTAGCGGGCGGCGAGCAGTACTTC
CDR3 protein: CASSSSLRLAGGEQYF

D gene: .
J gene: TRBJ1-2
V gene: TRBV5-1
clone size: .
CDR3 DNA: TGCGCCAGCAGCTTGAGCAACTATGGCTACACCTTC
CDR3 protein: CASSLSNYGYTF

D gene: TRBD2
J gene: TRBJ2-1
V gene: TRBV19
clone size: .
CDR3 DNA: TGTGCCAGTAGTATCGGGACTAGGGGGGTGGACAATGAGCAGTTCTTC
CDR3 protein: CASSIGTRGVDNEQFF

D gene: .
J gene: TRBJ2-1
V gene: TRBV6-1
clone size: .
CDR3 DNA: TGTGCCAGCAGTGAAGCGAGAGAGGGTGAGCAGTTCTTC
CDR3 protein: CASSEAREGEQFF

D gene: .
J gene: TRBJ2-1
V gene: TRBV7-9
clone size: .
CDR3 DNA: TGTGCCAGCAGCGCTGAGCAGTTCTTC
CDR3 protein: CASSAEQFF

D gene: TRBD2
J gene: TRBJ2-2
V gene: TRBV29-1
clone size: .
CDR3 DNA: TGCAGCGTTGAAAGGCGGGAGGGCCTCACCGGGGAGCTGTTTTTT
CDR3 protein: CSVERREGLTGELFF

D gene: TRBD1
J gene: TRBJ2-7
V gene: TRBV5-1
clone size: .
CDR3 DNA: TGCGCCAGCAGATCCGGGACAGCCTTGAGGGAGCAGTACTTC
CDR3 protein: CASRSGTALREQYF

D gene: TRBD2
J gene: TRBJ2-7
V gene: TRBV5-1
clone size: few
CDR3 DNA: TGCGCCAGCAGCACGGGGACTAGCGGGACGAACGAGCAGTACTTC
CDR3 protein: CASSTGTSGTNEQYF

D gene: .
J gene: TRBJ1-1
V gene: TRBV10-1
clone size: .
CDR3 DNA: TGCGCCAGCAGTCCACAGGGGAACACTGAAGCTTTCTTT
CDR3 protein: CASSPQGNTEAFF

D gene: .
J gene: TRBJ1-4
V gene: TRBV5-1
clone size: .
CDR3 DNA: TGCGCCAGCAGCTTGGGGGCATCAGGAACTAATGAAAAACTGTTTTTT
CDR3 protein: CASSLGASGTNEKLFF

D gene: .
J gene: TRBJ2-7
V gene: TRBV5-5
clone size: .
CDR3 DNA: TGTGCCAGCAGCTTGCAGGTGGGAACCTACGAGCAGTACTTC
CDR3 protein: CASSLQVGTYEQYF

D gene: .
J gene: TRBJ2-7
V gene: TRBV2
clone size: .
CDR3 DNA: TGTGCCCACCAAACCCGGGGACATGGGACCTACGAGCAGTACTTC
CDR3 protein: CAHQTRGHGTYEQYF

D gene: .
J gene: TRBJ2-7
V gene: TRBV7-8
clone size: .
CDR3 DNA: TGTGCCAGCAGCCCCAGTTTACAGGGAGAGGTTTCCTACGAGCAGTACTTC
CDR3 protein: CASSPSLQGEVSYEQYF

D gene: .
J gene: TRBJ2-7
V gene: TRBV5-6
clone size: .
CDR3 DNA: TGTGCCAGCAGCCGGGCAGGGTTTGACTACGAGCAGTACTTC
CDR3 protein: CASSRAGFDYEQYF

D gene: .
J gene: TRBJ2-3
V gene: TRBV30
clone size: few
CDR3 DNA: TGTGCCTGGAGTGCACCGGGAGATACGCAGTATTTT
CDR3 protein: CAWSAPGDTQYF

D gene: TRBD2
J gene: TRBJ2-7
V gene: TRBV28
clone size: once
CDR3 DNA: TGTGCCAGCAACCCAGGACTAGGCCTGAGGGAGCAGTACTTC
CDR3 protein: CASNPGLGLREQYF

D gene: .
J gene: TRBJ2-5
V gene: TRBV2
clone size: .
CDR3 DNA: TGTGCCAGCAGCCCAGTTGCCCTAGGCGAGACCCAGTACTTC
CDR3 protein: CASSPVALGETQYF

D gene: TRBD2
J gene: TRBJ2-1
V gene: TRBV7-3
clone size: .
CDR3 DNA: TGTGCCAGCAGCTTTAGCGGGGGGCCGGGAGGTGAGCAGTTCTTC
CDR3 protein: CASSFSGGPGGEQFF

D gene: .
J gene: TRBJ1-2
V gene: TRBV6-5
clone size: .
CDR3 DNA: TGTGCCAGCAGGTTGGACAATAACTATGGCTACACCTTC
CDR3 protein: CASRLDNNYGYTF

D gene: .
J gene: TRBJ1-6
V gene: TRBV7-9
clone size: .
CDR3 DNA: TGTGCCAGCAGCTTAGCCCAGATATTTCCCTCCTATAATTCACCCCTCCACTTT
CDR3 protein: CASSLAQIFPSYNSPLHF

D gene: .
J gene: TRBJ1-2
V gene: TRBV6-5
clone size: few
CDR3 DNA: TGTGCCAGCAGGCGCTTCCAGACTACCCCCGAGGGCTACACCTTC
CDR3 protein: CASRRFQTTPEGYTF

D gene: .
J gene: TRBJ1-1
V gene: TRBV18
clone size: .
CDR3 DNA: TGTGCCAGCTCACCTGAAGGGGGGGACACTGAAGCTTTCTTT
CDR3 protein: CASSPEGGDTEAFF

D gene: .
J gene: TRBJ2-1
V gene: TRBV6-6
clone size: .
CDR3 DNA: TGTGCCAGCAGGGACGTTCTCAATGAGCAGTTCTTC
CDR3 protein: CASRDVLNEQFF

D gene: TRBD2
J gene: TRBJ2-1
V gene: TRBV5-1
clone size: .
CDR3 DNA: TGCGCCAGCACCCCGCTAGCGGGAGGAGATGCTGAGCAGTTCTTC
CDR3 protein: CASTPLAGGDAEQFF

D gene: .
J gene: TRBJ2-3
V gene: TRBV29-1
clone size: .
CDR3 DNA: TGCAGCGTTGAAGATCTTATTCGAGGGGTCGGAGATACGCAGTATTTT
CDR3 protein: CSVEDLIRGVGDTQYF

D gene: .
J gene: TRBJ2-5
V gene: TRBV7-3
clone size: few
CDR3 DNA: TGTGCCAGCAGCCCTCGGGACCGGGAGACCCAGTACTTC
CDR3 protein: CASSPRDRETQYF